Sequencing of this T cell receptor beta chain was carried out in a study of shared clonotypes between healthy human individuals. Method: immunoSEQ multiplex PCR; TCRdb's copy keeps in-frame clones and lacks some. The sample consists of over a million clones, about four fifths of them appearing once. Input material: memory CD4+ T cells from PBMCs. Subset: CD45RA-negative fraction. The receptor was isolated from a man between 18 and 29 years old in good health. Some clones in this sample may be carry-over from other donors' samples.

CDR3 loop: CATFRGNYGYTF. CDR3 DNA: TGTGCCACGTTCAGGGGTAACTATGGCTACACCTTC. The rearrangement uses TRBV28 and TRBJ1-2; the D gene is possibly TRBD1 (6 bases). Germline assignment: CDR1 MDHEN and CDR2 SYDVKM. This CDR3 is built from 12 residues. V was shortened by 10 bases and J by 1 base, with 10 bases between the two germline ends.